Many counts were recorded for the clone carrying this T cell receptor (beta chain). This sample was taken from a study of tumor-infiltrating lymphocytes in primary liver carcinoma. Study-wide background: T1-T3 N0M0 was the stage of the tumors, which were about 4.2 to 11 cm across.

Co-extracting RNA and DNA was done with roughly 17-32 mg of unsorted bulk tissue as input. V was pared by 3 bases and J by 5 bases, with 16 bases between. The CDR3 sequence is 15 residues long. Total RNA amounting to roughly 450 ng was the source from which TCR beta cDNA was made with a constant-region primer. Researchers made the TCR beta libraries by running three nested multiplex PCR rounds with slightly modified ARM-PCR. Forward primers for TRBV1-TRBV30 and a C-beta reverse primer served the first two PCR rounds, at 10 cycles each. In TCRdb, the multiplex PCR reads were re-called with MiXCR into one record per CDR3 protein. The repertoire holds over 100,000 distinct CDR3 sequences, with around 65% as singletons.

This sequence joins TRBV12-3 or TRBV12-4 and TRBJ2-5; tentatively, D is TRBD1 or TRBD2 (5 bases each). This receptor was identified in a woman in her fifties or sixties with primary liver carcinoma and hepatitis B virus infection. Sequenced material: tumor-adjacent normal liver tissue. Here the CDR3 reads CASSLVGTPRETQYF. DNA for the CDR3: TGTGCCAGCAGTTTGGTTGGGACCCCACGGGAGACCCAGTACTTC.